This TCR beta chain appears in the sequencing data of a study of T cells in Graves' hyperthyroidism and ophthalmopathy. Used for diagnoses were clinical symptoms, serum thyroxine and TRAb, thyroid ultrasound and orbital computed tomography. TCR beta CDR3 sequences were amplified from RNA transcripts. With the HTBI primer set, the TCR CDR3 went through a first round of RT-PCR. TCRdb redid the calling of the multiplex PCR reads with MiXCR, one entry per CDR3 protein. The sample yields nearly 600,000 distinct CDR3 sequences, around 14% seen once. Many counts were recorded for this clonotype. This clonotype was sampled from a woman between 18 and 29 years old with Graves' ophthalmopathy. The specimen sequenced was blood.

This chain's CDR3 is CASKLYGYTF. The CDR3 DNA sequence: TGTGCCAGCAAGCTATATGGCTACACCTTC. This chain connects TRBV12-3 or TRBV12-4 to TRBJ1-2; D is ambiguous. The CDR3 runs 10 residues. V dropped 7 bases and J dropped 5 bases, with 5 bases sitting between them.